This TCR beta chain was recovered during a study of shared clonotypes between healthy human individuals. This CDR3 region has 13 residues. V lost 2 bases to trimming and J lost 4 bases, with 6 bases between them. Germline loops: CDR1 MNHEY, CDR2 SVGAGI. It was into CD45RA+ naive and CD45RA-negative memory subsets that the CD4+ cells were split. The table lists this clone with a count of one. The repertoire was sequenced with immunoSEQ multiplex PCR; TCRdb's copy has only in-frame clones and lacks some. The table lists about 1 million clones, about 75% of them singletons. Sequenced material: memory CD4+ T cells sorted from blood. Subset of the sample: CD45RA-negative fraction. The chain couples TRBV6-5 to TRBJ1-5; no definite D call. This TCR derives from a man between 18 and 35 years old in good health. The CDR3 here is CASSYGQNQPQHF. The CDR3 DNA reads TGTGCCAGCAGTTACGGTCAAAATCAGCCCCAGCATTTT.